Each of the 10 T cell receptor beta chains below was sequenced from the same sample in a study of early T cells in non-severe SARS-CoV-2 infection. TCRdb called the 5' RACE reads again in MiXCR, with one record for every CDR3 protein. The table lists about 81,000 distinct CDR3 sequences, more than 13% of them singletons. The sample comprised whole blood. The source of these receptors is an adult who was a healthcare worker with PCR-confirmed SARS-CoV-2 infection or an uninfected control (not recorded which).

This clonotype appeared a few times. The chain combines TRBV12-3 or TRBV12-4 with TRBJ1-5; D ambiguous. Trimming stripped 6 bases from V and 8 bases from J, with 14 bases between. The CDR3 has 13 amino acids. For the CDR3, the DNA is TGTGCCAGCAGCACGACACCGGCTAAGCCCCAGCATTTT. It yields the protein CASSTTPAKPQHF.

The rearrangement uses TRBV6-2 or TRBV6-3 and TRBJ1-5; D unresolved. V was shortened by 0 bases and J by 2 bases, with 8 bases between the two germline ends. Germline CDR1 and CDR2: MNHEY and SVGEGT. This CDR3 is 15 amino acids long. The CDR3 loop is CASSYSTFGNQPQHF. In DNA, the CDR3 is TGTGCCAGCAGTTACTCCACTTTTGGCAATCAGCCCCAGCATTTT.

This clonotype showed up just a few times. The V gene is TRBV12-5, the J gene TRBJ1-2; maybe TRBD1 (6 bases). The CDR3 spans 15 residues. V lost 1 base to trimming and J lost 4 bases, with 13 bases between them. CDR1 and CDR2 (germline): LGHNT, FRNRAP. The CDR3 DNA reads TGTGCTAGTGGTTTGGATATGACAGGCCCCTATGGCTACACCTTC. It is translated as CASGLDMTGPYGYTF.

This clonotype was picked up many times. This chain links TRBV29-1 with TRBJ1-1, with 12 bases lining up with TRBD1. V was clipped by 3 bases and J by 5 bases; unmatched bases: 4. CDR1 and CDR2 from the germline V gene are SQVTM and ANQGSEA. CDR3 length equals 14 residues. The CDR3 reads CSVERDRGLTEAFF. The CDR3 nucleotides read TGCAGCGTTGAGAGGGACAGGGGGCTAACTGAAGCTTTCTTT.

The CDR3 sequence is CASSYLSTGVNQPQHF. CDR3 DNA sequence: TGTGCCAGCTCCTACTTATCAACAGGGGTCAATCAGCCCCAGCATTTT. J is TRBJ1-5 and V is TRBV18; TRBD1 aligns across 7 bases. CDR3 length: 16 amino acids. Germline CDR1 is KGHSH and CDR2 is LQKENI. Germline trimming cut 6 bases from V and 3 bases from J; bases unmatched to any gene: 11.

This chain joins TRBV12-5 and TRBJ1-1; D is unresolved. V was shortened by 6 bases and J by 6 bases, with 14 bases between the two germline ends. In germline, CDR1 is LGHNT, CDR2 FRNRAP. The CDR3 loop spans 13 amino acids. The CDR3 sequence is CASGPTYSAEAFF. The DNA for the CDR3 is TGTGCTAGTGGCCCCACCTATTCGGCTGAAGCTTTCTTT.

This clonotype was picked up a small number of times. The chain couples TRBV29-1 to TRBJ1-1; weak D call: TRBD1 (5 bases). V was shortened by 4 bases and J by 0 bases, with 15 bases between the two germline ends. Germline CDR1 and CDR2: SQVTM and ANQGSEA. This CDR3 is built from 15 residues. The CDR3 nucleotides are TGCAGCGTTGCCTTTGGGGGTCCATTGAACACTGAAGCTTTCTTT. Translated, it gives CSVAFGGPLNTEAFF. Together with reference TRBV29-1 and TRBJ1-1, the CDR3 gives the full variable domain: SAVISQKPSRDICQRGTSLTIQCQVDSQVTMMFWYRQQPGQSLTLIATANQGSEATYESGFVIDKFPISRPNLTFSTLTVSNMSPEDSSIYLCSVAFGGPLNTEAFFGQGTRLTVV.

This clonotype was counted only a few times. The genes are TRBV5-1 and TRBJ2-2, with 8 positions matching TRBD1. Germline CDR1 and CDR2: SGHRS and YFSETQ. This CDR3 is built from 15 residues. V shed 4 bases and J 4 bases; nucleotides not matched to a gene: 6. Here the CDR3 reads CASSRDRTRTGELFF. CDR3 coding DNA: TGCGCCAGCAGCAGGGACAGGACCCGCACCGGGGAGCTGTTTTTT.

Within the sample, this clonotype is medium-sized (0.01 to 0.1%). The chain links TRBV7-2 to TRBJ2-7; D ambiguous. This CDR3 contains 14 residues. The V gene lost 3 bases and the J gene lost 2 bases, with 11 bases spanning the gap. Germline V gives CDR1 SGHTA, CDR2 FQGNSA. CDR3 sequence reads: CASSFQTGPYEQYF. The DNA for the CDR3 is TGTGCCAGCAGCTTTCAGACTGGCCCCTACGAGCAGTACTTC.

V is TRBV7-9 and J is TRBJ1-1; D is uncertain. Trimming took off 1 base at V and 5 bases at J, with 14 bases between the two ends. This CDR3 region has 15 residues. Germline CDR1 reads SEHNR; CDR2 reads FQNEAQ (reference sequence). The CDR3 loop is CASSLGAAASTEAFF. CDR3 sequence (DNA): TGTGCCAGCAGCTTAGGGGCGGCAGCTTCGACTGAAGCTTTCTTT.